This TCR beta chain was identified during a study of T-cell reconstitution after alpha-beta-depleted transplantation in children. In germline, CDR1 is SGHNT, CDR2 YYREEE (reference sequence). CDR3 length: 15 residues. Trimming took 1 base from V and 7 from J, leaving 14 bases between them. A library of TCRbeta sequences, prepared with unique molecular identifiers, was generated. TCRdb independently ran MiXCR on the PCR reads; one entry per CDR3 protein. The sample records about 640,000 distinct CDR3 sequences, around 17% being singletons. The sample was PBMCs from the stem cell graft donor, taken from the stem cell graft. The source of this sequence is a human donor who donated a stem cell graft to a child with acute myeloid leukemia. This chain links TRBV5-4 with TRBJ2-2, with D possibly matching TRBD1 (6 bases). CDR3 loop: CASSLQGRRGGELFF. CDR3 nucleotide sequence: TGTGCCAGCAGCTTGCAGGGGAGAAGAGGCGGGGAGCTGTTTTTT.